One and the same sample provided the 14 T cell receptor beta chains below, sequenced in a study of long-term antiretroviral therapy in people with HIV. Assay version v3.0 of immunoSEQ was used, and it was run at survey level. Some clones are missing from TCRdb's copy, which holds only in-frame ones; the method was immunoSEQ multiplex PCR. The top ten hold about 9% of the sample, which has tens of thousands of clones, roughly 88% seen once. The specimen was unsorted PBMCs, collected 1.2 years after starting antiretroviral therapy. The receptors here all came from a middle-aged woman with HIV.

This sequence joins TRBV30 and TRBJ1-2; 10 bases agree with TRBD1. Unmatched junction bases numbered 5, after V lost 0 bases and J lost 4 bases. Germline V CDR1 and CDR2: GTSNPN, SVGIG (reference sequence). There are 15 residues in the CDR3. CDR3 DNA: TGTGCCTGGAGTGTCAAGACAGGGGGCGGCTATGGCTACACCTTC. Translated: CAWSVKTGGGYGYTF.

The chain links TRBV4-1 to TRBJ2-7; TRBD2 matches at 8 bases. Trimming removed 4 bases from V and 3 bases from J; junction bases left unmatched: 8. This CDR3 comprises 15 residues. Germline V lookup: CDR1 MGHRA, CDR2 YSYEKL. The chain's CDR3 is CASSRNSGVHYEQYF. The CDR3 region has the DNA TGCGCCAGCAGCCGAAATAGCGGGGTACACTACGAGCAGTACTTC.

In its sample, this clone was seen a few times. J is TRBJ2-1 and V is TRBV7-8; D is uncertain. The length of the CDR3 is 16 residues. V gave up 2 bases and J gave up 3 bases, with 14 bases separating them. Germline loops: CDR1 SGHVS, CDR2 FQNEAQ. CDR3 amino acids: CASSLRSGLGYNEQFF. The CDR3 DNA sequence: TGTGCCAGCAGCTTAAGGTCCGGGTTAGGCTACAATGAGCAGTTCTTC.

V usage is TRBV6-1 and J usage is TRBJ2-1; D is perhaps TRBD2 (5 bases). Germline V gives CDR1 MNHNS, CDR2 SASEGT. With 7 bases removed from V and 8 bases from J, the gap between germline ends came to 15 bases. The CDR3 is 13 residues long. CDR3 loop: CASIEWEFHEQFF. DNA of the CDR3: TGTGCCAGCATCGAGTGGGAGTTCCATGAGCAGTTCTTC.

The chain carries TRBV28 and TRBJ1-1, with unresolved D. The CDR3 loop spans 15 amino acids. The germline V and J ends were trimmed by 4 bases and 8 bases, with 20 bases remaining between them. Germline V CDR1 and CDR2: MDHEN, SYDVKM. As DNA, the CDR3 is TGTGCCAGCAGTTCGGAACCTCGCCCCGTGAGAGAAGCTTTCTTT. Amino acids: CASSSEPRPVREAFF. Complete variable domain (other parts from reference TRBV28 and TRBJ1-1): DVKVTQSSRYLVKRTGEKVFLECVQDMDHENMFWYRQDPGLGLRLIYFSYDVKMKEKGDIPEGYSVSREKKERFSLILESASTNQTSMYLCASSSEPRPVREAFFGQGTRLTVV.

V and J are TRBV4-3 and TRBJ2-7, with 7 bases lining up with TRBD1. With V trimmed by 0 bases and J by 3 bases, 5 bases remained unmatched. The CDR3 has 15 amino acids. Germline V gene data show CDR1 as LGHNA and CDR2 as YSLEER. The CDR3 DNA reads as TGCGCCAGCAGCCAAGATCGGGGACAGTACTACGAGCAGTACTTC. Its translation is CASSQDRGQYYEQYF.

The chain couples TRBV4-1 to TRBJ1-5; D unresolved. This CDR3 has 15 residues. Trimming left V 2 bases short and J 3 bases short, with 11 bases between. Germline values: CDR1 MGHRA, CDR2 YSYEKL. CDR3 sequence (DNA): TGCGCCAGCAGCCAATCAGGAGGGATCAATCAGCCCCAGCATTTT. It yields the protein CASSQSGGINQPQHF.

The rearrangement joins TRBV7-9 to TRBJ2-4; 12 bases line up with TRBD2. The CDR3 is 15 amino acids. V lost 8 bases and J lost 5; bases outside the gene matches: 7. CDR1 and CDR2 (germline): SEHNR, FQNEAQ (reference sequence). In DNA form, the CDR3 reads TGTGCCAGCGGGACTAGCGGGCATTGGGAAAACATTCAGTACTTC. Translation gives CASGTSGHWENIQYF.

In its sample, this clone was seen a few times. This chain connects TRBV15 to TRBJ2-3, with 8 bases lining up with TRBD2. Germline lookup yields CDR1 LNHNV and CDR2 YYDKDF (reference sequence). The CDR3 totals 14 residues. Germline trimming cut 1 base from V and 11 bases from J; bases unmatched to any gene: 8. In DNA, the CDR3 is TGTGCCACCAGCAGAGCGGAGCGGGAGCATGAGCAGTATTTT. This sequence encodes CATSRAEREHEQYF. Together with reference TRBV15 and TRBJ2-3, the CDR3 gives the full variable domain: DAMVIQNPRYQVTQFGKPVTLSCSQTLNHNVMYWYQQKSSQAPKLLFHYYDKDFNNEADTPDNFQSRRPNTSFCFLDIRSPGLGDTAMYLCATSRAEREHEQYFGPGTRLTVL.

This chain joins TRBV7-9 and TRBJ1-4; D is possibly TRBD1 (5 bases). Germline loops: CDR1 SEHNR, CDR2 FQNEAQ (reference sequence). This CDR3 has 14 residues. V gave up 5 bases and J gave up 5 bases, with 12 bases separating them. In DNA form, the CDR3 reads TGTGCCAGCAGCCCCGTTGGGGGGAATGAAAAACTGTTTTTT. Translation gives CASSPVGGNEKLFF.

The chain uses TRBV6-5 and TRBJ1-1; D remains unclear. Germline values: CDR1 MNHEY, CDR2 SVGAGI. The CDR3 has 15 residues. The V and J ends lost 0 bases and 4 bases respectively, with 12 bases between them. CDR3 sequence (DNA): TGTGCCAGCAGTTACTCACCCACTGGCGGCACTGAAGCTTTCTTT. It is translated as CASSYSPTGGTEAFF.

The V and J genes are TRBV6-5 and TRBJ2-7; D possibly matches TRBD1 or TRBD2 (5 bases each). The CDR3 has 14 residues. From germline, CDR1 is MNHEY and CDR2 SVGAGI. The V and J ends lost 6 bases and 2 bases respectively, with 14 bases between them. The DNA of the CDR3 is TGTGCCAGCAGGCCGGGACCGGAACCCTACGAGCAGTACTTC. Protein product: CASRPGPEPYEQYF.

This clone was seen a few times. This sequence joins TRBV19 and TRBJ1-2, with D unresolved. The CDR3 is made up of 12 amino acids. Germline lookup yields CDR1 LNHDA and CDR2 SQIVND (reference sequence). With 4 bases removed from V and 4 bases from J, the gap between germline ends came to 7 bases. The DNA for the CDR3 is TGTGCCAGTAGTAGGGGTCTCTATGGCTACACCTTC. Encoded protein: CASSRGLYGYTF.

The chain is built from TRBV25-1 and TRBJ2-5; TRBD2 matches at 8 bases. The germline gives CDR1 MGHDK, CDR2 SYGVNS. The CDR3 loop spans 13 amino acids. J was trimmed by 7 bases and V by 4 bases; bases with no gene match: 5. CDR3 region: CASSGAGAVTQYF. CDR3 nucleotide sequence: TGTGCCAGCAGTGGAGCGGGAGCTGTGACCCAGTACTTC.